The present entry profiles one T cell receptor beta chain with its context. No antigen is known for it. Losses at the gene ends were 0 bases for V and 4 bases for J; bases not matched to a gene: 8. Germline-derived CDR1 and CDR2 are SGHTA and FQGTGA. The CDR3 spans 16 residues. These data originate in a study of cytomegalovirus exposure and HLA in healthy donors. Points from the study as a whole: Association of a missense DCLRE1C variant with TCR beta V- and J-gene trimming was reported in a later analysis.

Researchers ran the PCR with 60 Vbeta and 13 Jbeta primers. This table comes from immunoSEQ multiplex PCR, and its TCRdb copy is limited to in-frame clones, with some not included. This sample yields approximately 90,000 clones, of which roughly 76% are seen a single time; 1.4% belongs to the top ten. The sample taken for sequencing was PBMCs. The source of this sequence is a male donor in good health and CMV-seronegative. J is TRBJ1-2 and V is TRBV7-3; 7 nucleotides line up with TRBD1. The CDR3 bases are TGTGCCAGCAGCTTAACCCCCCGGACAGGCCCCTATGGCTACACCTTC. As protein: CASSLTPRTGPYGYTF.